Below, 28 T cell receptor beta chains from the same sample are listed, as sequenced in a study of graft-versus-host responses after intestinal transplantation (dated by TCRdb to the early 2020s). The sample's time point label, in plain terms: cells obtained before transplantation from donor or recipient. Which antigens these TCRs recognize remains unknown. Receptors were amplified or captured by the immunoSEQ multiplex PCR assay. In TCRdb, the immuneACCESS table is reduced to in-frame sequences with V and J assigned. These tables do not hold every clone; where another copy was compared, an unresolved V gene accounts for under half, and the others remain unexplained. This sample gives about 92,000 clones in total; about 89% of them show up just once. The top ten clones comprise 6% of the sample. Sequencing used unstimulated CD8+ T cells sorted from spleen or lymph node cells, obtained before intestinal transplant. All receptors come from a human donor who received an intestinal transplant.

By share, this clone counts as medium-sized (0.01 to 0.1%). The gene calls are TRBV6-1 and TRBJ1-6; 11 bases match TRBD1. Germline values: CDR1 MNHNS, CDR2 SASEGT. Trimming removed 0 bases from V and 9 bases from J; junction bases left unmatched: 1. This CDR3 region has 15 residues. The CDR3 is CASSEAGTGGSPLHF. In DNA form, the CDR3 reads TGTGCCAGCAGTGAAGCTGGGACAGGGGGTTCACCCCTCCACTTT.

The CDR3 region is CASKMIGDFDEQYF. The CDR3, as DNA: TGTGCCAGTAAAATGATTGGGGACTTCGACGAGCAGTACTTC. V gene TRBV19 combines with J gene TRBJ2-7; D possibly corresponds to TRBD2 (6 bases). Germline V gene lookup returns CDR1 LNHDA and CDR2 SQIVND (reference sequence). The CDR3 contains 14 residues. V was trimmed by 7 bases and J by 5 bases, leaving 18 bases between them. The entire variable domain, with the rest obtained from reference TRBV19 and TRBJ2-7, is as follows: DGGITQSPKYLFRKEGQNVTLSCEQNLNHDAMYWYRQDPGQGLRLIYYSQIVNDFQKGDIAEGYSVSREKKESFPLTVTSAQKNPTAFYLCASKMIGDFDEQYFGPGTRLTVT.

The CDR3 DNA reads TGCGCCAGCAGCTTGAGTTTCAGTGAGGGACTAGTAGGGGGTGTTTCCTCAGATACGCAGTATTTT. Translation gives CASSLSFSEGLVGGVSSDTQYF. The chain uses TRBV5-1 and TRBJ2-3, with TRBD2 matching over 8 bases. There are 22 residues in the CDR3. CDR1 and CDR2 from the germline V gene are SGHRS and YFSETQ. V was clipped by 1 base and J by 4 bases; unmatched bases: 26.

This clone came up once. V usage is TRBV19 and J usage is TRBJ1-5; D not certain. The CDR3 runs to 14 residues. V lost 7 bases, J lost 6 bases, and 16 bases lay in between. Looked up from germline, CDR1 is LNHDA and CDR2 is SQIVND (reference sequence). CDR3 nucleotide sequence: TGTGCCAGTAACCTAATTGGGGTTTTTCAGCCCCAGCATTTT. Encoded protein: CASNLIGVFQPQHF. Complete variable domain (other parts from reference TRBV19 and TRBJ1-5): DGGITQSPKYLFRKEGQNVTLSCEQNLNHDAMYWYRQDPGQGLRLIYYSQIVNDFQKGDIAEGYSVSREKKESFPLTVTSAQKNPTAFYLCASNLIGVFQPQHFGDGTRLSIL.

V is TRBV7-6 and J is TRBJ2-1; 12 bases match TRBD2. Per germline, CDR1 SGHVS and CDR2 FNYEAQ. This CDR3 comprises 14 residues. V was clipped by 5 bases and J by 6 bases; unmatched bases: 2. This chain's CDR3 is CASSAGLAGNEQFF. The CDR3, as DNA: TGTGCCAGCAGCGCGGGACTAGCGGGCAATGAGCAGTTCTTC.

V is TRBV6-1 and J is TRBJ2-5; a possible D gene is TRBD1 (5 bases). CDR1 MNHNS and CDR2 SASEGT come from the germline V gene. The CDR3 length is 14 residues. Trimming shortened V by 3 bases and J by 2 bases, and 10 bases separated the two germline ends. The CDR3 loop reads CASSESRDQETQYF. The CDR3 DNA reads TGTGCCAGCAGTGAGTCCAGGGATCAAGAGACCCAGTACTTC.

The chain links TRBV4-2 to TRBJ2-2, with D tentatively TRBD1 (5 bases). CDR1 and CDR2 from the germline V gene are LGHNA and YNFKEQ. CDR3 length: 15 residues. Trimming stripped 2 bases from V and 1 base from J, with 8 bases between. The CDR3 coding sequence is TGTGCCAGCAGCCAACAGGACAAGAACACCGGGGAGCTGTTTTTT. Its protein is CASSQQDKNTGELFF.

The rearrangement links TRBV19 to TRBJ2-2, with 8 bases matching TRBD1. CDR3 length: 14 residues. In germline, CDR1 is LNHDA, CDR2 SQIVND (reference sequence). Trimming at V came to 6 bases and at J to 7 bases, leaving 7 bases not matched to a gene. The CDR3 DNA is TGTGCCAGTAGGGACAGGGAAAGTGGCGGGGAGCTGTTTTTT. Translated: CASRDRESGGELFF.

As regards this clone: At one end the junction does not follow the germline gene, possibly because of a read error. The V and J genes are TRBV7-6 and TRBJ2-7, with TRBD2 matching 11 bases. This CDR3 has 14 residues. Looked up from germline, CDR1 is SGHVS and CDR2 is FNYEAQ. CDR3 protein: CASSLAGGPYEQYF. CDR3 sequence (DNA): TGTGCCAGCAGCCTAGCGGGGGGCCCCTACGAGCAGTACTTC.

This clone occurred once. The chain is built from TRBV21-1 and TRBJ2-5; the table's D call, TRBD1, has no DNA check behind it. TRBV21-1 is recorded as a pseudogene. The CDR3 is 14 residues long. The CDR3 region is CASSKVGRGVTQYF. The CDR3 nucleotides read TGTGCCAGCAGCAAAGTGGGCAGGGGGGTGACCCAGTACTTC.

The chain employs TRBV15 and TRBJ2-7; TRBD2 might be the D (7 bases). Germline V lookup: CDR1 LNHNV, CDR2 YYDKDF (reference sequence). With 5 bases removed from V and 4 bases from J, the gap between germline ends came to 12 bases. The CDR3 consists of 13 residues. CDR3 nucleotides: TGTGCCACCAGCGGGAGGGGGTCTTACGAGCAGTACTTC. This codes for CATSGRGSYEQYF.

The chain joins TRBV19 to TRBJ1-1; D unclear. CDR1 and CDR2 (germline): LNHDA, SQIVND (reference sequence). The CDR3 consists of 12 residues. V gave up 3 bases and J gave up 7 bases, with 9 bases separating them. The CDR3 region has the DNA TGTGCCAGTAGTATCGTAGCAGATGAAGCTTTCTTT. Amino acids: CASSIVADEAFF.

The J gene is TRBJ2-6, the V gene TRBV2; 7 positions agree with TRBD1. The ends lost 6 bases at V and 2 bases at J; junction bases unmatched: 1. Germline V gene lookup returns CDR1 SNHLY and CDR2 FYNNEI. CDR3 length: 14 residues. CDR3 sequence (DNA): TGTGCCAGCAGGGACAGGACTGGGGCCAACGTCCTGACTTTC. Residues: CASRDRTGANVLTF.

The CDR3 DNA reads TGTGCCAGCAGTGGGGGACAGGGGGCCGACGAGCAGTACTTC. Translation gives CASSGGQGADEQYF. The rearrangement uses TRBV25-1 and TRBJ2-7; 12 bases match TRBD1. The CDR3 spans 14 residues. V lost 4 bases, J lost 5 bases, and 3 bases stayed unmatched. Per the germline V gene, CDR1 is MGHDK and CDR2 is SYGVNS.

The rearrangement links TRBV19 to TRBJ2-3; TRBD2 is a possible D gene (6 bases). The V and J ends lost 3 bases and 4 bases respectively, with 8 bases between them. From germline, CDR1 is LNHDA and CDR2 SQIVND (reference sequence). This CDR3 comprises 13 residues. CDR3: CASSMEGPDTQYF. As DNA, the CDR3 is TGTGCCAGTAGTATGGAGGGCCCAGATACGCAGTATTTT. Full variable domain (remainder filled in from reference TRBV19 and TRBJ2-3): DGGITQSPKYLFRKEGQNVTLSCEQNLNHDAMYWYRQDPGQGLRLIYYSQIVNDFQKGDIAEGYSVSREKKESFPLTVTSAQKNPTAFYLCASSMEGPDTQYFGPGTRLTVL.

The CDR3 protein is CASSPRQETEQYF. The CDR3 nucleotides read TGTGCCAGCAGCCCTCGACAGGAAACCGAGCAGTACTTC. The chain employs TRBV7-6 and TRBJ2-7, with D possibly matching TRBD1 (6 bases). Germline V lookup: CDR1 SGHVS, CDR2 FNYEAQ. With 5 bases removed from V and 6 bases from J, the gap between germline ends came to 14 bases. CDR3 length: 13 amino acids.

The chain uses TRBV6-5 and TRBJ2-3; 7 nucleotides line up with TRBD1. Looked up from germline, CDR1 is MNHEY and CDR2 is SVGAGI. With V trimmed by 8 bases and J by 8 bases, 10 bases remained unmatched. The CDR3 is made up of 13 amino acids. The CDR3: CASWDRLLATQYF. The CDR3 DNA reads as TGTGCCAGCTGGGACAGATTGTTGGCTACGCAGTATTTT.

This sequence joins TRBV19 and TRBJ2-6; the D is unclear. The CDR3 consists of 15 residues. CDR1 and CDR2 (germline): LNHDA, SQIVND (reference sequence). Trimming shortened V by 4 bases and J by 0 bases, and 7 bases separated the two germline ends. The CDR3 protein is CASSRWGSGANVLTF. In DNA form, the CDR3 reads TGTGCCAGTAGTAGATGGGGCTCTGGGGCCAACGTCCTGACTTTC.

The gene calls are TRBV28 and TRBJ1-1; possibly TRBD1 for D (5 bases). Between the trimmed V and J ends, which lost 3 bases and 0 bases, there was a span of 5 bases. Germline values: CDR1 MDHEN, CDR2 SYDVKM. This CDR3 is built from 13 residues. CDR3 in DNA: TGTGCCAGCAGTTTGGGGGTGAACACTGAAGCTTTCTTT. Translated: CASSLGVNTEAFF.

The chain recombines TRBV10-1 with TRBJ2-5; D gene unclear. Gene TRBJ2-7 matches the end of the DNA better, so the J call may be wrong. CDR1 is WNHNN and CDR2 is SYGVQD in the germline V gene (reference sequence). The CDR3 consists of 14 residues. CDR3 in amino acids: CASSELSKSYEQYF. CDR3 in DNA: TGCGCCAGCAGTGAGTTGTCTAAGTCTTACGAGCAGTACTTC.

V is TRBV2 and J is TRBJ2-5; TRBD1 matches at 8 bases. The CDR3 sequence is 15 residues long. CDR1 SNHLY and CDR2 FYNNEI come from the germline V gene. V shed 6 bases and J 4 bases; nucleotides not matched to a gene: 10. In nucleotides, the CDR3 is TGTGCCAGCAGCCAACAGGGGGACAAAGGAGAGACCCAGTACTTC. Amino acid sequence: CASSQQGDKGETQYF.

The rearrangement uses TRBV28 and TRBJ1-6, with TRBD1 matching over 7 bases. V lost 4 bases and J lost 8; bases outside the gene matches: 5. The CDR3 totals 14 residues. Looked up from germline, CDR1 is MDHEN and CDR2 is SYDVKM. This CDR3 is CASSWGQTDSPLHF. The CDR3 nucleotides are TGTGCCAGCAGTTGGGGACAGACGGATTCACCCCTCCACTTT.

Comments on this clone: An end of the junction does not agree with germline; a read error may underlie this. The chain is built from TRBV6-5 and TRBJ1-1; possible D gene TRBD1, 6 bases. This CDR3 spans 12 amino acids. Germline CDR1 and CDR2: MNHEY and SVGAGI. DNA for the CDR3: TGTGCCAGCAGTTTACCCCGGGACATGTACTTTTTT. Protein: CASSLPRDMYFF.

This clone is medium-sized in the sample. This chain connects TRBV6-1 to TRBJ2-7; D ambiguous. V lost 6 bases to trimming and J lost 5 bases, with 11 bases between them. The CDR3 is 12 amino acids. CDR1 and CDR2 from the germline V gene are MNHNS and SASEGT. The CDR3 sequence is CASRRLRDEQYF. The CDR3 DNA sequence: TGTGCCAGCAGGCGATTAAGGGACGAGCAGTACTTC.

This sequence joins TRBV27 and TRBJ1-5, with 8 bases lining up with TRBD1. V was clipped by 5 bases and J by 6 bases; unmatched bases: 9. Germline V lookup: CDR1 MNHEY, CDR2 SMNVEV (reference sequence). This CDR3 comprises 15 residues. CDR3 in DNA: TGTGCCAGCAGTCTTGGGACAGGATCGGGTCAGCCCCAGCATTTT. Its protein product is CASSLGTGSGQPQHF.

The CDR3 region is CASSLLDYNEQFF. The CDR3 DNA reads as TGTGCCAGCAGTTTACTCGACTACAATGAGCAGTTCTTC. The V gene is TRBV28, the J gene TRBJ2-1; no clear D gene. V was pared by 2 bases and J by 3 bases, with 5 bases between. Germline assignment: CDR1 MDHEN and CDR2 SYDVKM. This CDR3 contains 13 residues.

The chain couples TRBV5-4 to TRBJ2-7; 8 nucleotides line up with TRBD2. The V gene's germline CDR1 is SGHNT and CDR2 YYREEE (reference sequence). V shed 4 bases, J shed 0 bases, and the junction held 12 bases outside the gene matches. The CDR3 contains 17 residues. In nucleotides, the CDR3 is TGTGCCAGCAGCGACGGGACTAGTTCCTTTAGCTCCTACGAGCAGTACTTC. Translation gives CASSDGTSSFSSYEQYF.

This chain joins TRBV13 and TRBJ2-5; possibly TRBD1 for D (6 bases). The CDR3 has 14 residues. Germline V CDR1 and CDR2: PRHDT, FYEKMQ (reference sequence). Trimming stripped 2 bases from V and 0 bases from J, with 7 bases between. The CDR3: CASSLTGYQETQYF. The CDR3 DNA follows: TGTGCCAGCAGCTTAACAGGGTACCAAGAGACCCAGTACTTC.